This TCR beta chain was recovered during a study of CD8 T cells in Susac syndrome. Study-level findings and limits: As acknowledged by the study, its TCR sequencing and HLA analysis included a relatively small number of individuals.

RNA amounts of about 0.45 to 1 ug underwent reverse transcription with random hexamers. Amplification of TCR beta CDR3 by immunoSEQ multiplex PCR spanned 54 Vbeta and 13 Jbeta. TCRdb re-analysed the immunoSEQ multiplex PCR reads in MiXCR, keeping a single row per CDR3 protein. The sample has some 300,000 distinct CDR3 sequences; 85% are singletons. CD8+ and CD4+ T cells from blood underwent TCR beta sequencing, which was carried out in a high-throughput format. The CD8+ and CD4+ T cells were negatively isolated, with the TEMRA cells enriched by FACS. CDR3 length: 12 residues. The J segment lost 8 bases and the V segment lost 6 bases, leaving 0 bases of the junction unmatched. Germline CDR1 reads SEHNR; CDR2 reads FQNEAQ (reference sequence). A remark on this clonotype: What it recognizes is unknown.

The source material was CD8+ T cells from PBMCs. The rearrangement links TRBV7-9 to TRBJ2-1, with 11 bases lining up with TRBD2. This clonotype originated in a human donor with multiple sclerosis. CDR3 residues: CASRGLADEQFF. In DNA form, the CDR3 reads TGTGCCAGCAGGGGACTAGCGGATGAGCAGTTCTTC.